The clone carrying this T cell receptor (beta chain) was seen only a few times. Its antigen remains unknown. Germline V CDR1 and CDR2: SGHNT, YENEEA. The junction had 7 bases not matched to a gene; V was cut back by 3 bases and J by 4 bases. The CDR3 length is 15 residues. The data were produced by immunoSEQ multiplex PCR, yet TCRdb's version contains in-frame clones alone and is incomplete. The sample consists of more than 2,500 clones, roughly 24% of them appearing once. This sample is drawn from a study of T cells in localized non-small cell lung cancer. Study-level findings and limits: Greater T cell density in blood accompanied longer overall survival. Uninvolved adjacent lung showed the highest T cell clonality, exceeding tumor. Sequencing involved a lone tumor region, leaving heterogeneity possible.

V gene TRBV11-3 combines with J gene TRBJ2-5; TRBD2 aligns across 8 bases. The sample consisted of lung tumor tissue, taken before any cancer treatment. The TCR originated in a female donor at least 60 years old with stage I lung adenocarcinoma. The CDR3 loop is CASSFDVAGLETQYF. The CDR3 DNA sequence: TGTGCCAGCAGCTTCGATGTAGCGGGATTAGAGACCCAGTACTTC.